Listed below are T cell receptor beta chains from one sample, sequenced in a study of blood T cell repertoires in COVID-19. Libraries were prepared by immunoSEQ multiplex PCR; TCRdb keeps only in-frame clonotypes and omits some of them. The sample holds about 280,000 clones; around 85% are singletons and the top ten take 2% to 3%. Specimen: PBMCs or T cells enriched from blood (not recorded which). These receptor sequences come from a woman aged 45 to 65 who had recovered from COVID-19. CDR3s include the opening cysteine and the closing phenylalanine or tryptophan. D genes are given only for firm matches. Rows give clone size only sometimes, using once, few, many, or a class for an expanded clone.

NA	TRBV11-2	NA	TRBJ1-1	CASSFTGRDTEAFF	TGTGCCAGCAGCTTTACAGGGAGGGACACTGAAGCTTTCTTT
NA	TRBV28	NA	TRBJ1-4	CASSSRGTENEKLFF	TGTGCCAGCAGCTCCCGCGGGACCGAAAATGAAAAACTGTTTTTT
NA	TRBV27	TRBD1	TRBJ1-2	CASTGTGGLNYGYTF	TGTGCCAGCACCGGGACAGGGGGCCTTAACTATGGCTACACCTTC
once	TRBV18	TRBD1	TRBJ2-2	CASSPTGTGGTGELFF	TGTGCCAGCTCACCGACCGGGACAGGGGGTACCGGGGAGCTGTTTTTT
NA	TRBV5-1	NA	TRBJ1-1	CASSLPQLDTEAFF	TGCGCCAGCAGCTTGCCACAGCTGGACACTGAAGCTTTCTTT
NA	TRBV9	TRBD1	TRBJ1-2	CASSVTGQGAYGYTF	TGTGCCAGCAGCGTCACGGGACAGGGTGCGTATGGCTACACCTTC
NA	TRBV28	NA	TRBJ2-4	CASSLGGAKNIQYF	TGTGCCAGCAGTTTGGGGGGAGCCAAAAACATTCAGTACTTC
NA	TRBV30	TRBD1	TRBJ2-1	CAWSEGAGGSNEQFF	TGTGCCTGGAGTGAGGGGGCGGGTGGGAGCAATGAGCAGTTCTTC
NA	TRBV11-3	TRBD2	TRBJ2-3	CASSLGTSGGSTDTQYF	TGTGCCAGCAGCTTAGGGACTAGCGGGGGGTCCACAGATACGCAGTATTTT
NA	TRBV6-1	TRBD2	TRBJ2-3	CASSVSGRPLTDTQYF	TGTGCCAGCAGTGTTAGCGGGAGGCCTCTCACAGATACGCAGTATTTT
NA	TRBV7-2	NA	TRBJ1-1	CASSLDKKNTEAFF	TGTGCCAGCAGCTTAGACAAAAAGAACACTGAAGCTTTCTTT
NA	TRBV18	TRBD1	TRBJ1-6	CASSAIGQVSYNSPLHF	TGTGCCAGCTCAGCAATTGGACAGGTCTCCTATAATTCACCCCTCCACTTT
NA	TRBV4-1	TRBD2	TRBJ2-3	CASSQVPGLAGEGSGTDTQYF	TGCGCCAGCAGCCAAGTCCCCGGACTAGCGGGAGAGGGGTCTGGCACAGATACGCAGTATTTT
NA	TRBV12-3/TRBV12-4	NA	TRBJ1-5	CASSLSDQPQHF	TGTGCCAGCAGTTTATCGGATCAGCCCCAGCATTTT
NA	TRBV4-2	TRBD1	TRBJ2-1	CASSQPDRGLYNEQFF	TGTGCCAGCAGCCAACCCGACAGGGGACTGTACAATGAGCAGTTCTTC
NA	TRBV5-1	TRBD2	TRBJ2-1	CASSLRAGYNEQFF	TGCGCCAGCAGCTTACGAGCGGGGTACAATGAGCAGTTCTTC
NA	TRBV3-1/TRBV3-2	NA	TRBJ2-3	CASSQDQSTDTQYF	TGTGCCAGCAGCCAAGATCAGAGCACAGATACGCAGTATTTT
once	TRBV6-1	NA	TRBJ1-1	CASSESERSEAFF	TGTGCCAGCAGTGAATCTGAGAGGTCTGAAGCTTTCTTT
once	TRBV4-1	NA	TRBJ1-6	CASSQDGVPYYNSPLHF	TGCGCCAGCAGCCAAGACGGGGTCCCCTACTATAATTCACCCCTCCACTTT
NA	TRBV4-1	TRBD1	TRBJ1-2	CASSQPTGEGYTF	TGCGCCAGCAGCCAGCCCACAGGGGAGGGCTACACCTTC
NA	TRBV19	NA	TRBJ1-4	CASRPLKVTANEKLFF	TGTGCCAGTAGACCCCTTAAAGTTACAGCTAATGAAAAACTGTTTTTT
NA	TRBV5-4	TRBD1	TRBJ2-1	CASSLFHRGLYNEQFF	TGTGCCAGCAGCTTGTTCCACAGGGGGCTGTACAATGAGCAGTTCTTC
few	TRBV10-1	NA	TRBJ1-3	CASSVSTSSGNTIYF	TGCGCCAGCAGTGTTTCCACAAGCTCTGGAAACACCATATATTTT
NA	TRBV7-9	TRBD2	TRBJ2-7	CASSVASGILRLDEQYF	TGTGCCAGCAGCGTGGCTAGCGGGATATTACGACTGGACGAGCAGTACTTC
once	TRBV19	NA	TRBJ2-7	CASSMSGTYEQYF	TGTGCCAGTAGTATGAGCGGAACCTACGAGCAGTACTTC
few	TRBV28	TRBD1	TRBJ1-1	CASSYRGRTEAFF	TGTGCCAGCAGCTACAGGGGGCGTACTGAAGCTTTCTTT
NA	TRBV7-9	TRBD1	TRBJ1-2	CASSFDGDRTGGDGYTF	TGTGCCAGCAGCTTCGACGGGGACAGGACCGGCGGGGATGGCTACACCTTC
NA	TRBV19	TRBD1	TRBJ1-2	CASSIDDDRGYGYTF	TGTGCCAGTAGTATAGATGACGACAGGGGCTATGGCTACACCTTC
few	TRBV12-5	NA	TRBJ2-3	CASGLGSSTDTQYF	TGTGCTAGTGGTTTAGGTAGCAGCACAGATACGCAGTATTTT
NA	TRBV7-9	NA	TRBJ2-2	CASSTEGITGELFF	TGTGCCAGCAGCACAGAGGGAATCACCGGGGAGCTGTTTTTT
NA	TRBV18	NA	TRBJ1-6	CASSSDQGGSGSPLHF	TGTGCCAGCTCATCAGATCAGGGAGGTTCGGGTTCACCCCTCCACTTT
NA	TRBV6-2/TRBV6-3	NA	TRBJ1-2	CASSYHRTGYTF	TGTGCCAGCAGTTACCACAGGACTGGCTACACCTTC